Each of the 3 T cell receptor beta chains below was sequenced from the same sample in a study of T-cell reconstitution after alpha-beta-depleted transplantation in children. Construction of the TCRbeta library involved unique molecular identifiers. TCRdb ran MiXCR on the PCR reads and lists one entry per CDR3 protein. This table has about 600,000 distinct CDR3 sequences, roughly 23% appearing once. The sequencing used PBMCs, mostly from graft donor cells, collected 360 days after TCRalphabeta/CD19-depleted stem cell transplant. These receptors all stem from a boy younger than two who had a stem cell transplant for acute myeloid leukemia, so the T cells may come from the graft donor.

This clonotype has a count of ten or more. J is TRBJ2-1 and V is TRBV11-2, with D perhaps TRBD1 (5 bases). The CDR3 runs to 15 residues. Trimming stripped 5 bases from V and 2 bases from J, with 13 bases between. CDR1 is SGHAT, CDR2 FQNNGV, per germline. CDR3 loop: CASSPARQPYNEQFF. CDR3 DNA sequence: TGTGCCAGCAGCCCCGCCCGACAGCCCTACAATGAGCAGTTCTTC.

This sequence joins TRBV20-1 and TRBJ2-1, with 11 bases identical to TRBD2. The V gene's germline CDR1 is DFQATT and CDR2 SNEGSKA (reference sequence). The CDR3 runs 19 residues. The J segment lost 0 bases and the V segment lost 1 base, leaving 11 bases of the junction unmatched. CDR3 DNA: TGCAGTGCTAGAGGTAGTGCCCTAGCGGGGGGCCACTCCTACAATGAGCAGTTCTTC. Amino acid sequence: CSARGSALAGGHSYNEQFF.

This clonotype was seen a handful of times. The chain recombines TRBV13 with TRBJ2-4, with 7 positions matching TRBD1. Trimming at V came to 7 bases and at J to 4 bases, leaving 16 bases not matched to a gene. Germline CDR1 reads PRHDT; CDR2 reads FYEKMQ (reference sequence). This CDR3 contains 17 residues. CDR3 sequence: CASTTNPHRGPKNIQYF. CDR3 sequence (DNA): TGTGCCAGCACCACCAACCCTCATAGGGGGCCTAAAAACATTCAGTACTTC. The full variable domain, completed using reference TRBV13 and TRBJ2-4, is AAGVIQSPRHLIKEKRETATLKCYPIPRHDTVYWYQQGPGQDPQFLISFYEKMQSDKGSIPDRFSAQQFSDYHSELNMSSLELGDSALYFCASTTNPHRGPKNIQYFGAGTRLSVL.